This TCR beta chain was captured in a study of blood T cells in healthy people across ages. Findings of the study overall: Strongly correlated with naive T cell percentage was TCR beta diversity.

The use of a sample-barcoded 5' primer and a J-beta primer mix characterized a second PCR of roughly 7 to 11 cycles. No fewer than 3 million CDR3-containing paired-end reads came from each sample. TCRdb ran MiXCR on the 5' RACE reads and lists one entry per CDR3 protein. In the table there are approximately 600,000 distinct CDR3 sequences, 58% of which are singletons. Healthy Caucasian individuals from Russia aged about 6 to 90 served as donors. The total RNA that was extracted per sample amounted to at least 6 micrograms. Only a few counts were recorded for this clonotype. The antigen remains unidentified. This CDR3 contains 14 residues. In germline, CDR1 is DFQATT, CDR2 SNEGSKA (reference sequence). J gave up 8 bases and V 3 bases, and 9 bases lay outside the gene matches.

Sequenced sample: blood. The chain combines TRBV20-1 with TRBJ1-4, with TRBD1 matching over 7 bases. This TCR derives from a man aged 55 to 70 in good health. The chain's CDR3 is CSARATGSREKLFF. CDR3 in DNA: TGCAGTGCTAGGGCGACAGGGTCTAGGGAAAAACTGTTTTTT.